This T cell receptor (beta chain) was sequenced for a study of blood T cell repertoires in COVID-19. The overall study: Sample material is recorded as cDNA or gDNA derived from T cells, B-cell-depleted T cells, or PBMCs.

Ages ranged from about 18 to 89 years, with residence in about two dozen US areas. Clinical history reported by participants formed the basis on which cohorts were assigned. Each exposed participant met a COVID-19 case in the 2 weeks preceding study entry. The repertoire was sequenced with immunoSEQ multiplex PCR; TCRdb's copy has only in-frame clones and lacks some. The sample comprises about 150,000 clones, about 83% of which are singletons, and 5.8% rests with the top ten. Germline CDR1 reads MNHEY; CDR2 reads SVGEGT. The CDR3 consists of 21 residues. The V gene end was trimmed by 0 bases and the J gene end by 0 bases; junction bases not matched to a gene: 15.

Sequenced material: PBMCs or T cells enriched from blood (not recorded which). This chain links TRBV6-2 or TRBV6-3 with TRBJ2-1, with 9 bases matching TRBD2. This sequence originates from a woman in her forties or fifties who had been exposed to COVID-19. The CDR3 here is CASSYSIRASGASYSYNEQFF. The DNA of the CDR3 is TGTGCCAGCAGTTACTCGATAAGGGCTAGCGGGGCATCTTACTCCTACAATGAGCAGTTCTTC.